This T cell receptor beta chain was sequenced for a study of blood T cell repertoires in COVID-19 (dated by TCRdb to 2020 to 2022). With respect to the entire study: Samples from collaborators originated in the United States, Italy and Spain and spanned both the acute and convalescent phases of COVID-19. The prospective study material was composed of cDNA or gDNA derived from T cells, B-cell-depleted T cells, or PBMCs. The dataset comprised deeply sampled blood TCRbeta repertoires from subjects exposed to, actively infected with, or recovered from COVID-19. The repertoires were released in a freely available public database intended as a resource for research on the immune response to SARS-CoV-2. The samples were drawn from two sources: the first 160 participants of the ongoing ImmuneRACE study, and 1,000 to 1,500 subjects contributed by 6 global collaborators. A de-identified subject ID, COVID-19 status, age in years and sex were almost always included in the sample metadata. Where HLA class I and class II types were available, the types were taken from metadata supplied by the sample provider, not from assay-based typing.

Note on this clone: Its specific antigen is unknown. No base qualities exist here, and no much larger clone lies one base off it.

Whole blood was collected in K2EDTA tubes by collaborating institutions according to the institutions' own protocols. For TCRbeta analysis, collaborators shipped samples in one of three forms: frozen whole blood, isolated PBMCs, or DNA extracted from either of those sample types. TCRbeta CDR3 regions were amplified from genomic DNA using the immunoSEQ Assay, a bias-controlled multiplex PCR. For the original study's pipeline: The number of nucleated cells in each sample was estimated from the amplification of reference gene primers within the assay. Sequence reads were collapsed and filtered to measure the absolute abundance of every unique TCRbeta CDR3 rearrangement. For each sample, productive Simpson clonality was calculated by taking the square root of Simpson's diversity index across productive rearrangements. Drawn from immuneACCESS, this table holds only the in-frame rearrangements with V and J called that TCRdb kept. Clones are partly lost; checked studies trace under half to an unresolved V gene and leave the rest unexplained. That table supplies the V and J calls and clone size; D and trimming were determined from the DNA. The sample table holds fewer than 250,000 clones, of which about nine tenths were seen once. The top ten clonotypes cover 1.1% of the sample.

What the work shows at the level of the full study, not this receptor alone: Clinical and demographic metadata were provided uncurated, with the amount varying by source and participant.

The CDR3 spans 14 residues, from the cysteine through the phenylalanine. Of all the DNA, just the CDR3 is kept, 42 bases in frame from base 1. The germline V gene gives CDR1 as SGDLS and CDR2 as YYNGEE. Unmatched junction bases come to 5, with V trimmed by 3 bases and J by 4 bases. The receptor was isolated from a man aged 30 to 45 with acute or convalescent COVID-19. The sample taken for sequencing was peripheral blood. The chain is assembled from TRBV9 and TRBJ2-5; 8 junctional bases match TRBD1. The DNA sequence is as follows: TGTGCCAGCAGCGGGACAGGGTTTGGAGAGACCCAGTACTTC. This yields the protein CASSGTGFGETQYF. Reference TRBV9 and TRBJ2-5 genes cover what lies past the CDR3, so the full variable domain is DSGVTQTPKHLITATGQRVTLRCSPRSGDLSVYWYQQSLDQGLQFLIQYYNGEERAKGNILERFSAQQFPDLHSELNLSSLELGDSALYFCASSGTGFGETQYFGPGTRLLVL.